One sample yielded the 14 T cell receptor beta chains listed below, sequenced in a study of tissue T cells after allogeneic stem cell transplantation. TCRdb's table, derived via immunoSEQ multiplex PCR, lists solely in-frame clones and lacks some. The table includes 42,000 or so clones, approximately 92% detected once. The source was blood, collected before transplantation. The receptors derive from a woman aged 40-70 years who later had graft-versus-host disease after an allogeneic stem cell transplant.

This clone was detected once. The gene calls are TRBV27 and TRBJ1-5; D gene ambiguous. CDR1 is MNHEY and CDR2 is SMNVEV in the germline V gene (reference sequence). The V end was cut by 5 bases, the J end by 4 bases, with 15 bases between. The CDR3 spans 15 residues. CDR3 DNA: TGTGCCAGCAGTCTCCTAGAGACCGGGAATCAGCCCCAGCATTTT. Residues: CASSLLETGNQPQHF.

V usage is TRBV3-1 (or the pseudogene TRBV3-2) and J usage is TRBJ2-7; the match to TRBD1 covers 7 bases. J gave up 2 bases and V 1 base, and 11 bases lay outside the gene matches. The CDR3 extends over 17 amino acids. Germline CDR1 reads LGHDT; CDR2 reads YNNKEL (reference sequence). The CDR3 sequence is CASSQGPLDRSTYEQYF. For the CDR3, the DNA is TGTGCCAGCAGCCAAGGGCCTTTGGACAGGTCTACCTACGAGCAGTACTTC.

The rearrangement joins TRBV4-3 to TRBJ2-2; D remains ambiguous. V was trimmed by 4 bases and J by 2 bases, leaving 11 bases between them. The CDR3 sequence is 15 residues long. Germline V CDR1 and CDR2: LGHNA, YSLEER. For the CDR3, the DNA is TGCGCCAGCAGCCCAAACGCGGACAACACCGGGGAGCTGTTTTTT. Its translation: CASSPNADNTGELFF.

This rearrangement joins TRBV18 to TRBJ1-2; D is unresolved. The V and J ends lost 3 bases and 6 bases respectively, with 23 bases between them. The CDR3 covers 17 residues. Germline V gene sequence: CDR1 KGHSH, CDR2 LQKENI. CDR3 protein: CASSPLGKGDGRDGYTF. Written as DNA, the CDR3 is TGTGCCAGCTCACCCTTGGGTAAAGGAGACGGTCGAGATGGCTACACCTTC.

This clone has more than one count but fewer than ten. The J gene is TRBJ2-7, the V gene TRBV7-2, with a weak D call TRBD1 (6 bases). Trimming pared 5 bases from V and 3 bases from J, leaving 11 bases between. The CDR3 length is 13 residues. From germline, CDR1 is SGHTA and CDR2 FQGNSA. The CDR3 DNA sequence: TGTGCCAGCAGCGTACAGGGAAACTACGAGCAGTACTTC. Translated: CASSVQGNYEQYF.

This clone was seen just once. J is TRBJ2-1 and V is TRBV7-2, with TRBD1 matching 8 bases. The germline gives CDR1 SGHTA, CDR2 FQGNSA. Trimming cost V 9 bases and J 12 bases; bases outside gene matches: 28. The CDR3 runs 18 residues. DNA for the CDR3: TGTGCCAGACACGAAACCGACAGGGGTTTCATTAGTGAGCGAAGGCAGTTCTTC. The encoded protein is CARHETDRGFISERRQFF.

This chain connects TRBV28 to TRBJ2-1; no clear D gene. CDR1 is MDHEN, CDR2 SYDVKM, per germline. The CDR3 has 16 amino acids. V lost 3 bases and J 0 bases, leaving 12 bases between the germline ends. The DNA for the CDR3 is TGTGCCAGCAGTTTCATAAAGATCAGCTCCTACAATGAGCAGTTCTTC. It translates to CASSFIKISSYNEQFF.

The chain employs TRBV28 and TRBJ2-5, with TRBD1 matching 7 bases. The CDR3 contains 15 residues. The junction had 7 bases not matched to a gene; V was cut back by 5 bases and J by 1 base. Germline-derived CDR1 and CDR2 are MDHEN and SYDVKM. The CDR3 loop reads CASSKGQAPQETQYF. The CDR3 DNA follows: TGTGCCAGCAGTAAAGGACAGGCTCCCCAAGAGACCCAGTACTTC.

This clone appeared a few times. J is TRBJ2-7 and V is TRBV6-2 or TRBV6-3; TRBD2 is a possible D gene (6 bases). The V gene lost 3 bases and the J gene lost 3 bases, with 9 bases spanning the gap. Germline V gene data show CDR1 as MNHEY and CDR2 as SVGEGT. This CDR3 has 13 amino acids. Written as DNA, the CDR3 is TGTGCCAGCAGTTATAGGGAGGACTACGAGCAGTACTTC. This translates into CASSYREDYEQYF.

V gene TRBV5-1 combines with J gene TRBJ2-7, with D maybe TRBD2 (5 bases). Germline V gene data show CDR1 as SGHRS and CDR2 as YFSETQ. V lost 6 bases and J lost 2, with 24 bases in between. This CDR3 comprises 17 residues. DNA of the CDR3: TGCGCCAGCAACAAGCGATCGGGCGCCGGGGTCCCCTACGAGCAGTACTTC. Residues: CASNKRSGAGVPYEQYF.

The rearrangement uses TRBV2 and TRBJ1-1, with D perhaps TRBD1 (6 bases). Germline V gene data show CDR1 as SNHLY and CDR2 as FYNNEI. V lost 6 bases and J 11 bases, leaving 13 bases between the germline ends. The CDR3 runs to 11 residues. The CDR3 loop is CASRGASGAFF. The CDR3 DNA sequence: TGTGCCAGCAGGGGGGCCTCTGGGGCTTTCTTT.

This chain connects TRBV7-2 to TRBJ2-7, with TRBD1 identical over 11 bases. Germline trimming cut 1 base from V and 0 bases from J; bases unmatched to any gene: 5. The CDR3 runs to 17 residues. Germline CDR1 and CDR2: SGHTA and FQGNSA. The CDR3 DNA is TGTGCCAGCAGCTTAGGGACAGGGGGCAGCCTCTCCTACGAGCAGTACTTC. This codes for CASSLGTGGSLSYEQYF.

The CDR3 loop is CASSIPTGVGQPQHF. The DNA for the CDR3 is TGTGCCAGTAGTATCCCGACAGGGGTGGGTCAGCCCCAGCATTTT. The chain has TRBV19 and TRBJ1-5; 8 nucleotides align to TRBD1. Germline V gene data show CDR1 as LNHDA and CDR2 as SQIVND (reference sequence). This CDR3 spans 15 amino acids. V shed 3 bases and J 6 bases; nucleotides not matched to a gene: 7.

V and J are TRBV29-1 and TRBJ2-7, with TRBD1 matching over 11 bases. There are 13 residues in the CDR3. CDR1 is SQVTM, CDR2 ANQGSEA, per germline. V lost 7 bases to trimming and J lost 6 bases; unmatched junction nucleotides: 8. CDR3: CSGSKDRGLEQYF. The CDR3 bases are TGCAGCGGTTCTAAGGACAGGGGGCTCGAGCAGTACTTC.